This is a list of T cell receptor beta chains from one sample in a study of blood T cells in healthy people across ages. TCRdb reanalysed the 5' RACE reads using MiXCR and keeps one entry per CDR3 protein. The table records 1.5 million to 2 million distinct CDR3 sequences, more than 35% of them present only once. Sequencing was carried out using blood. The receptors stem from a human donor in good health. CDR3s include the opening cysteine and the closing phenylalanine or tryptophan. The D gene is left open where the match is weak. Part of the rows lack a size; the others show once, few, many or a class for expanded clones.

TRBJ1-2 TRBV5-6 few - TGTGCCAGCAGCTGGGGGGGTGTACGGGGCTACACCTTC CASSWGGVRGYTF
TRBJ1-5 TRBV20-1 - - TGCAGTGCTAGAGTGGGGGATAGCAATCAGCCCCAGCATTTT CSARVGDSNQPQHF
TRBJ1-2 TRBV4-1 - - TGCGCCAGCAGCCAAGATCCCCTTAGCAAGACGGGCTACACCTTC CASSQDPLSKTGYTF
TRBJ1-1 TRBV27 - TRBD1 TGTGCCAGCACCAGGGACAGGGTGAACACTGAAGCTTTCTTT CASTRDRVNTEAFF
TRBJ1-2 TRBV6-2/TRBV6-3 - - TGTGCCAGCAGATGGACCCTGGATGGCTATGGCTACACCTTC CASRWTLDGYGYTF
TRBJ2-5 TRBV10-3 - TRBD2 TGTGCCATCAGCTCGGGACGGGAGGGAGTGACCCAGTACTTC CAISSGREGVTQYF
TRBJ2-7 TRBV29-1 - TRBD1 TGCAGCGTTGAAGATACAGGACAGGGGGTCGGCTACGAGCAGTACTTC CSVEDTGQGVGYEQYF
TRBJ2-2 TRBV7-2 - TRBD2 TGTGCCAGCAGCCCCCGTGGAGCGGGGGGGCCTACAGAGGAGCTGTTTTTT CASSPRGAGGPTEELFF
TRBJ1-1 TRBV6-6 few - TGTGCCAGCAGTTACATATTAGGAACTGAAGCTTTCTTT CASSYILGTEAFF
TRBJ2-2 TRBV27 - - TGTGCCAGCAGCCCCCGGTCGGGGGACGGGGAGCTGTTTTTT CASSPRSGDGELFF
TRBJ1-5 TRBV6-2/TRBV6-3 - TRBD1 TGTGCCAGCAGCTATGTCCCGGGACAGAGAATGAGGAGCAATCAGCCCCAGCATTTT CASSYVPGQRMRSNQPQHF
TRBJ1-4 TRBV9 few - TGTGCCAGCAGCGTAGGAGGGGGGCTTGATGAAAAACTGTTTTTT CASSVGGGLDEKLFF
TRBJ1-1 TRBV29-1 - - TGCAGCGTTGTGGACCCCGACAGGCCGAACACTGAAGCTTTCTTT CSVVDPDRPNTEAFF
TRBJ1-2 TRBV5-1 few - TGCGCCAGCAGCTTGGACAGGGTAATCTACACCTTC CASSLDRVIYTF
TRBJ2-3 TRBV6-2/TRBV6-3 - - TGTGCCAGCAGTTATCACTTTCAAGATACGCAGTATTTT CASSYHFQDTQYF
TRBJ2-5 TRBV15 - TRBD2 TGTACCACCAGCAGAGATCAGGCTAGCGGGGAAGAGACCCAGTACTTC CTTSRDQASGEETQYF
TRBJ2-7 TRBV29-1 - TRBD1 TGCAGCGCCAGCACAGGGGCTAGCTCCTACGAGCAGTACTTC CSASTGASSYEQYF
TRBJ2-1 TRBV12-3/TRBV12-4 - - TGTGCCAGCGGCGAAAAGAAGCAGAATGAGCAGTTCTTC CASGEKKQNEQFF